This T cell receptor beta chain comes out of a study of T cell changes during pregnancy in multiple sclerosis (dated by TCRdb to about 2019). With regard to the full study: The study looked at changes in the T cell repertoire across pregnancy in women with multiple sclerosis.

Comment on this clone: Its antigen specificity is not known. No clone much larger than this one lies a single base away; base qualities are absent.

The library relied on the immunoSEQ multiplex PCR assay. TCRdb's version of the immuneACCESS table is confined to in-frame rearrangements and falls short of the full clone set. An unresolved V gene accounts for under half of the shortfall where checked; the remainder is of unknown origin. The sample table holds tens of thousands of clones, of which 92% were seen once. The ten largest clonotypes hold around 2% of the sample. Looking up the germline V gene yields CDR1 SQVTM and CDR2 ANQGSEA. Clipping removes 4 bases from V and 7 bases from J, with 7 as the unmatched junction base count. From its cysteine to its phenylalanine, the CDR3 spans 13 amino acids. The CDR3 DNA has 39 bases and is translated from base 1.

This sequence was found in a female donor with multiple sclerosis, enrolled in a pregnancy study. Rearrangement joined TRBV29-1 to TRBJ2-7; the junction holds 10 bases that match TRBD2. The sample consisted of peripheral blood, taken in the second trimester of pregnancy. The CDR3 in this case is CSVARLAGVEQYF. The nucleotide sequence is given as TGCAGCGTTGCGCGGCTAGCGGGAGTTGAGCAGTACTTC.